The 26 T cell receptor beta chains below come from one sample, sequenced in a study of shared clonotypes between healthy human individuals. The repertoire was sequenced with immunoSEQ multiplex PCR; TCRdb's copy has only in-frame clones and lacks some. The table includes approximately 1,000,000 clones, about 80% detected once. The sample taken for sequencing was memory CD4+ T cells from PBMCs. Subset reported: CD45RA-negative fraction. Receptors originate from a man younger than 35 in good health. Some clones in this sample may be carry-over from other donors' samples.

This clone turned up a few times. This rearrangement joins TRBV6-1 to TRBJ2-7; D unclear. The V end lost 1 base, the J end lost 1 base, and 11 bases lay between the germline ends. The CDR3 length is 15 residues. Looked up from germline, CDR1 is MNHNS and CDR2 is SASEGT. CDR3: CASSEVVGSSYEQYF. DNA for the CDR3: TGTGCCAGCAGTGAAGTTGTCGGGTCTTCCTACGAGCAGTACTTC.

The genes are TRBV18 and TRBJ2-3, with no clear D. Looked up from germline, CDR1 is KGHSH and CDR2 is LQKENI. The CDR3 loop spans 14 amino acids. V gave up 3 bases and J gave up 10 bases, with 17 bases separating them. For the CDR3, the DNA is TGTGCCAGCTCACCCATAGAGGACCTTCCCCCGCAGTATTTT. It codes for CASSPIEDLPPQYF. Variable domain in full (rest from reference TRBV18 and TRBJ2-3): NAGVMQNPRHLVRRRGQEARLRCSPMKGHSHVYWYRQLPEEGLKFMVYLQKENIIDESGMPKERFSAEFPKEGPSILRIQQVVRGDSAAYFCASSPIEDLPPQYFGPGTRLTVL.

The chain links TRBV28 to TRBJ2-1; TRBD2 agrees at 9 bases. This CDR3 is built from 15 residues. V lost 5 bases to trimming and J lost 0 bases; unmatched junction nucleotides: 2. In germline, CDR1 is MDHEN, CDR2 SYDVKM. This CDR3 reads CASSLAGTSYNEQFF. The DNA of the CDR3 is TGTGCCAGCAGTCTAGCGGGGACCTCCTACAATGAGCAGTTCTTC.

This chain's CDR3 is CASSVRSGRGYEQYF. CDR3 in DNA: TGTGCCAGCAGCGTTAGAAGCGGGAGGGGCTACGAGCAGTACTTC. The chain is built from TRBV7-2 and TRBJ2-7; 10 nucleotides match TRBD2. The J segment lost 3 bases and the V segment lost 5 bases, leaving 7 bases of the junction unmatched. This CDR3 has 15 residues. CDR1 SGHTA and CDR2 FQGNSA come from the germline V gene.

The chain combines TRBV9 with TRBJ2-3; weak D call: TRBD2 (6 bases). Deletions cut 1 base from V and 5 bases from J, with 8 bases between. This CDR3 region has 13 residues. Germline lookup yields CDR1 SGDLS and CDR2 YYNGEE. The CDR3 DNA follows: TGTGCCAGCAGCGTACTCGGGGGAGATACGCAGTATTTT. Translation: CASSVLGGDTQYF.

As concerns this clone: Just one base apart from a much larger clone, this may be a read error. The rearrangement joins TRBV7-2 to TRBJ1-4; D might be TRBD1 (6 bases). The CDR3 contains 14 residues. Germline V CDR1 and CDR2: SGHTA, FQGNSA. V lost 5 bases, J lost 0 bases, and 7 bases lay in between. This CDR3 is CASSGQTTNEKLFF. The CDR3 DNA reads TGTGCCAGCAGCGGACAGACAACTAATGAAAAACTGTTTTTT.

A single count supports this clone. V is TRBV5-1 and J is TRBJ2-3; D might be TRBD1 or TRBD2, each matching 6 bases. V dropped 0 bases and J dropped 1 base, with 12 bases sitting between them. The germline V gene encodes CDR1 SGHRS and CDR2 YFSETQ. There are 16 residues in the CDR3. CDR3 nucleotide sequence: TGCGCCAGCAGCTTGGGGTCCGGGGGCGGCACAGATACGCAGTATTTT. Protein sequence: CASSLGSGGGTDTQYF.

The rearrangement uses TRBV7-9 and TRBJ1-1; D possibly corresponds to TRBD1 (6 bases). The V end was cut by 6 bases, the J end by 1 base, with 9 bases between. The germline CDR1 and CDR2 sequences are SEHNR and FQNEAQ (reference sequence). This CDR3 has 13 amino acids. CDR3: CASRTDRNTEAFF. CDR3 DNA sequence: TGTGCCAGCAGGACGGACAGGAACACTGAAGCTTTCTTT.

As to this clone: The same CDR3 also results from other DNA sequences found in this sample. V is TRBV10-3 and J is TRBJ2-1; 11 positions match TRBD2. Per germline, CDR1 ENHRY and CDR2 SYGVKD. The CDR3 runs 14 residues. V lost 6 bases and J lost 4; bases outside the gene matches: 2. This chain's CDR3 is CAISGTSGYNEQFF. Here the CDR3 DNA reads TGTGCCATCAGCGGGACTAGCGGATACAATGAGCAGTTCTTC.

With regard to this clone: The junction departs from the called germline gene at one end, perhaps through a read error. The rearrangement links TRBV30 to TRBJ1-2, with a tentative D call TRBD1 (6 bases). Germline V gene lookup returns CDR1 GTSNPN and CDR2 SVGIG (reference sequence). This CDR3 is 12 amino acids long. This CDR3 is CAWSVRQQGCAF. The CDR3 DNA follows: TGTGCCTGGAGTGTACGTCAACAGGGCTGTGCCTTC.

This clone came up once. The V and J genes are TRBV28 and TRBJ2-1; a weak D match, TRBD2 (6 bases). CDR1 MDHEN and CDR2 SYDVKM come from the germline V gene. CDR3 size: 17 residues. The germline V and J ends were trimmed by 6 bases and 7 bases, with 25 bases remaining between them. The CDR3 sequence: CASRTGGGGILWNEQFF. For the CDR3, the DNA is TGTGCCAGCAGGACCGGGGGAGGAGGGATTCTTTGGAATGAGCAGTTCTTC. The full variable domain, completed using reference TRBV28 and TRBJ2-1, is DVKVTQSSRYLVKRTGEKVFLECVQDMDHENMFWYRQDPGLGLRLIYFSYDVKMKEKGDIPEGYSVSREKKERFSLILESASTNQTSMYLCASRTGGGGILWNEQFFGPGTRLTVL.

The chain recombines TRBV27 with TRBJ1-5; maybe TRBD1 (5 bases). The CDR3 length is 16 residues. Germline V gene lookup returns CDR1 MNHEY and CDR2 SMNVEV (reference sequence). The ends were cut back, 10 bases at V and 7 bases at J, with 26 bases in the middle. The CDR3 nucleotides read TGTGCCACCATACTTATGTGGGTTCCCGAGGGGCAGCCCCAGCATTTT. Translated, it gives CATILMWVPEGQPQHF.

This clone was seen a few times. The chain uses TRBV28 and TRBJ2-2, with no clear D. CDR1 is MDHEN, CDR2 SYDVKM, per germline. Trimming pared 4 bases from V and 6 bases from J, leaving 6 bases between. This CDR3 contains 12 residues. The CDR3 region is CASSWAPGELFF. Written as DNA, the CDR3 is TGTGCCAGCAGTTGGGCACCCGGGGAGCTGTTTTTT.

This chain joins TRBV27 and TRBJ1-1; perhaps TRBD1 as D (5 bases). This CDR3 has 14 residues. The germline gives CDR1 MNHEY, CDR2 SMNVEV (reference sequence). Trimming took 2 bases from V and 1 from J, leaving 8 bases between them. This CDR3 reads CASSLEGENTEAFF. The CDR3 nucleotides read TGTGCCAGCAGTTTAGAAGGGGAGAACACTGAAGCTTTCTTT.

This chain uses TRBV30 with TRBJ2-4; the D gene is possibly TRBD1 (6 bases). This CDR3 is built from 15 residues. The germline CDR1 and CDR2 sequences are GTSNPN and SVGIG (reference sequence). Trimming pared 0 bases from V and 3 bases from J, leaving 12 bases between. In DNA, the CDR3 is TGTGCCTGGAGTGTGCCGTACAGGGACAAAAACATTCAGTACTTC. It is translated as CAWSVPYRDKNIQYF.

This clone appeared once. This chain connects TRBV28 to TRBJ2-5; perhaps D is TRBD1 or TRBD2 (6 bases each). Germline V lookup: CDR1 MDHEN, CDR2 SYDVKM. The CDR3 has 16 amino acids. Trimming took 5 bases from V and 4 from J, leaving 20 bases between them. The CDR3 DNA reads TGTGCCAGCAGTCCGCAAGGGTCGGGGGCAACAGAGACCCAGTACTTC. Encoded protein: CASSPQGSGATETQYF.

The chain carries TRBV7-2 and TRBJ1-2, with D perhaps TRBD1 (5 bases). V lost 4 bases, J lost 5 bases, and 14 bases lay in between. The V gene's germline CDR1 is SGHTA and CDR2 FQGNSA. CDR3 length equals 14 residues. The DNA for the CDR3 is TGTGCCAGCAGCTGGTGGGGGGGACGATATGGCTACACCTTC. Amino acids: CASSWWGGRYGYTF.

This clone was counted ten times or more. This chain joins TRBV11-3 and TRBJ1-2, with D perhaps matching TRBD1 (6 bases). CDR1 SGHNT and CDR2 YENEEA come from the germline V gene. V shed 0 bases and J shed 7 bases, with 12 bases lying between them. The CDR3 is 14 amino acids. CDR3 bases: TGTGCCAGCAGCTTAGATGGCAGGGGCGGTGGCTACACCTTC. Amino acid sequence: CASSLDGRGGGYTF.

This clone was seen just once. V gene TRBV5-6 combines with J gene TRBJ1-5; D uncertain. The length of the CDR3 is 13 residues. Germline CDR1 reads SGHDT; CDR2 reads YYEEEE. Trimming left V 4 bases short and J 3 bases short, with 8 bases between. The CDR3 protein is CASSVGVNQPQHF. The CDR3 DNA reads as TGTGCCAGCAGCGTTGGAGTCAATCAGCCCCAGCATTTT.

This clone was counted a few times. The sample holds other DNA sequences that translate to the same CDR3. V usage is TRBV11-3 and J usage is TRBJ2-7; D is unclear. With 0 bases removed from V and 0 bases from J, the gap between germline ends came to 3 bases. The germline V gene has CDR1 SGHNT and CDR2 YENEEA. This CDR3 has 13 residues. CDR3 amino acids: CASSLDSSYEQYF. The CDR3 nucleotides are TGTGCCAGCAGCTTAGACAGCTCCTACGAGCAGTACTTC.

Concerning this clone itself: The same CDR3 can be traced to other DNA sequences in this sample. The chain is built from TRBV18 and TRBJ1-1; D may be TRBD1 (5 bases). CDR3 length: 13 amino acids. Trimming took 6 bases from V and 0 from J, leaving 8 bases between them. Germline-derived CDR1 and CDR2 are KGHSH and LQKENI. CDR3 in amino acids: CASSGGVNTEAFF. The CDR3 coding sequence is TGTGCCAGCTCCGGGGGGGTGAACACTGAAGCTTTCTTT. The full variable domain, with the rest looked up from reference TRBV18 and TRBJ1-1, is NAGVMQNPRHLVRRRGQEARLRCSPMKGHSHVYWYRQLPEEGLKFMVYLQKENIIDESGMPKERFSAEFPKEGPSILRIQQVVRGDSAAYFCASSGGVNTEAFFGQGTRLTVV.

The chain has TRBV28 and TRBJ2-5; 14 bases are a match to TRBD2. This CDR3 is 16 amino acids long. Per the germline V gene, CDR1 is MDHEN and CDR2 is SYDVKM. V was clipped by 5 bases and J by 5 bases; unmatched bases: 7. The DNA of the CDR3 is TGTGCCAGCAGTCCTCGGACTAGCGGGAGGTTGGAGACCCAGTACTTC. Its translation: CASSPRTSGRLETQYF.

The rearrangement links TRBV7-9 to TRBJ2-3; 7 bases are shared with TRBD2. Per the germline V gene, CDR1 is SEHNR and CDR2 is FQNEAQ (reference sequence). The CDR3 is made up of 15 amino acids. V lost 5 bases, J lost 1 base, and 6 bases stayed unmatched. CDR3 loop: CASSTRGGGTDTQYF. CDR3 nucleotides: TGTGCCAGCAGCACTAGGGGAGGGGGCACAGATACGCAGTATTTT.

V and J are TRBV5-1 and TRBJ2-7, with 10 bases that match TRBD1. This CDR3 contains 13 residues. Trimming cost V 4 bases and J 5 bases; bases outside gene matches: 3. From germline, CDR1 is SGHRS and CDR2 YFSETQ. The CDR3 DNA reads TGCGCCAGCAGCCAGGGACAGGGGAACGAGCAGTACTTC. It specifies CASSQGQGNEQYF.

The gene calls are TRBV5-1 and TRBJ2-5; 10 bases align to TRBD1. Germline CDR1 SGHRS, CDR2 YFSETQ. The CDR3 runs 15 residues. The J segment lost 4 bases and the V segment lost 6 bases, leaving 9 bases of the junction unmatched. In nucleotides, the CDR3 is TGCGCCAGCACCCCCGCGGGACAGGGGACAGAGACCCAGTACTTC. Residues: CASTPAGQGTETQYF.

The chain combines TRBV27 with TRBJ2-7; 8 nucleotides agree with TRBD1. Germline assignment: CDR1 MNHEY and CDR2 SMNVEV (reference sequence). V gave up 2 bases and J gave up 3 bases; unmatched junction bases: 9. This CDR3 region has 16 residues. CDR3 protein: CASSLKGGTGIYEQYF. CDR3 sequence (DNA): TGTGCCAGCAGTTTAAAGGGCGGGACAGGCATCTACGAGCAGTACTTC.